The rows below give T cell receptor beta chains drawn from one sample of a study of somatic mutations in cytotoxic T cells in rheumatoid arthritis. Clones were read by immunoSEQ multiplex PCR, and TCRdb kept only the in-frame ones, dropping some. The table has more than 12,000 clones, 75% to 95% seen once. Sequencing was done on a sample of CD4+ T cells sorted from blood. All receptors derive from a man aged 65 to 85 with rheumatoid arthritis. Each CDR3 is given with its conserved first and last residue. The order of the fields is J gene, D gene, clone size, V gene, CDR3 protein, CDR3 DNA. A D gene is named only where the DNA matches it firmly. Only some rows state a clone size, as once, few, many or a class for expanded clones.

TRBJ1-1 . . TRBV19 CASSMSGRNTEAFF TGTGCCAGTAGTATGTCCGGGAGGAACACTGAAGCTTTCTTT
TRBJ2-3 . . TRBV6-1 CASSVLRASTDTQYF TGTGCCAGCAGTGTTTTGCGGGCGAGCACAGATACGCAGTATTTT
TRBJ2-5 . . TRBV29-1 CSVGGQPKETQYF TGCAGCGTTGGCGGCCAGCCTAAAGAGACCCAGTACTTC
TRBJ2-1 TRBD2 . TRBV5-1 CASSLQLAGARGEQFF TGCGCCAGCAGCTTGCAACTAGCGGGAGCGCGGGGTGAGCAGTTCTTC
TRBJ2-6 . few TRBV28 CASSSKGLRSGANVLTF TGTGCCAGCAGCTCCAAGGGGCTTAGGTCTGGGGCCAACGTCCTGACTTTC
TRBJ2-3 TRBD2 . TRBV5-4 CASSSGTSGTDTQYF TGTGCCAGCAGTTCAGGGACTAGCGGTACAGATACGCAGTATTTT
TRBJ2-1 TRBD1 . TRBV6-5 CASTRTGMNEQFF TGTGCCAGCACCCGGACAGGAATGAATGAGCAGTTCTTC
TRBJ2-5 TRBD2 . TRBV4-1 CASSQGTLAGSGTQYF TGCGCAAGCAGCCAAGGCACGCTAGCGGGATCAGGGACCCAGTACTTC
TRBJ1-2 TRBD1 . TRBV28 CASRTGQHYGYTF TGTGCCAGCCGAACGGGACAGCACTATGGCTACACCTTC
TRBJ2-1 . . TRBV7-2 CASIRPGTYNEQFF TGTGCCAGCATACGCCCTGGCACCTACAATGAGCAGTTCTTC
TRBJ2-3 . . TRBV5-8 CASSAGSRTDTQYF TGTGCCAGCAGCGCCGGGAGTCGCACAGATACGCAGTATTTT
TRBJ2-7 TRBD2 . TRBV28 CASSLPASGSVYEQYF TGTGCCAGCAGTTTACCCGCTAGCGGGAGTGTCTACGAGCAGTACTTC
TRBJ2-7 TRBD2 . TRBV11-2 CASSLGIAGSYEQYF TGTGCCAGCAGCTTAGGAATAGCGGGATCCTACGAGCAGTACTTC
TRBJ1-6 TRBD1 . TRBV30 CAWSSPGGLPPLHF TGTGCCTGGAGTTCTCCAGGGGGCCTGCCACCCCTCCACTTT
TRBJ2-5 TRBD1 . TRBV6-5 CASSYSGRGQETQYF TGTGCCAGCAGTTACTCCGGCAGGGGGCAAGAGACCCAGTACTTC
TRBJ2-7 TRBD1 . TRBV28 CASRAGTATYEQYF TGTGCCAGCAGGGCCGGGACAGCTACCTACGAGCAGTACTTC
TRBJ2-7 . . TRBV6-1 CASTLGLLSYEQYF TGTGCCAGCACCCTGGGACTCCTCTCCTACGAGCAGTACTTC
TRBJ2-1 . . TRBV14 CASSHPVRSYNEQFF TGTGCCAGCAGCCACCCCGTTCGTTCCTACAATGAGCAGTTCTTC
TRBJ1-4 . . TRBV5-6 CASSLTGPLEKLFF TGTGCCAGCAGCTTGACAGGGCCACTTGAAAAACTGTTTTTT
TRBJ2-1 . . TRBV2 CASSRDRDEQFF TGTGCCAGCAGCCGAGACAGAGATGAGCAGTTCTTC
TRBJ1-1 . . TRBV5-1 CASSYAPGRSTEAFF TGCGCCAGCAGCTATGCGCCAGGGCGGAGCACTGAAGCTTTCTTT
TRBJ1-2 . . TRBV28 CASSLGARGYTF TGTGCCAGCAGCCTTGGGGCACGTGGCTACACCTTC
TRBJ2-1 TRBD1 . TRBV27 CASSRTGYYNEQFF TGTGCCAGCAGTCGGACAGGGTACTACAATGAGCAGTTCTTC
TRBJ2-7 TRBD2 . TRBV28 CATLSGAEQYF TGTGCCACCCTGAGCGGGGCCGAGCAGTACTTC
TRBJ2-5 TRBD2 . TRBV4-1 CASSRDPSGGAETQYF TGCGCCAGCAGCCGGGACCCTAGCGGGGGGGCGGAGACCCAGTACTTC
TRBJ2-1 TRBD2 once TRBV11-1 CASSLMGLHNEQFF TGTGCCAGCAGCTTAATGGGACTACACAATGAGCAGTTCTTC
TRBJ1-5 TRBD1 . TRBV28 CASSLQGQGNQPQHF TGTGCCAGCAGTTTACAGGGACAGGGCAATCAGCCCCAGCATTTT
TRBJ1-1 . . TRBV11-2 CASSLDRKGYVGGLNTEAFF TGTGCCAGCAGCTTAGATCGGAAGGGATACGTCGGGGGGCTGAACACTGAAGCTTTCTTT
TRBJ2-5 . . TRBV14 CASSQVLETQYF TGTGCCAGCAGCCAAGTCCTGGAGACCCAGTACTTC
TRBJ1-4 . . TRBV18 CASRPMEEKLFF TGTGCCAGCCGACCGATGGAGGAAAAACTGTTTTTT
TRBJ2-6 . . TRBV7-9 CASSRLPVSGANVLTF TGTGCCAGCAGCAGACTCCCAGTCTCTGGGGCCAACGTCCTGACTTTC
TRBJ2-5 TRBD1 . TRBV7-6 CASSRGQGRGETQYF TGTGCCAGCAGCAGGGGACAGGGGCGAGGGGAGACCCAGTACTTC
TRBJ2-3 TRBD2 . TRBV7-9 CASSLQVAGDTDTQYF TGTGCCAGCAGCCTACAAGTTGCGGGAGACACAGATACGCAGTATTTT
TRBJ1-3 TRBD1 . TRBV5-1 CASSLGPTNRGSGNTIYF TGCGCCAGCAGCTTGGGGCCGACGAACAGGGGCTCTGGAAACACCATATATTTT
TRBJ1-3 TRBD1 few TRBV19 CASTGGMIPGNTIYF TGTGCCAGTACAGGGGGCATGATTCCGGGAAACACCATATATTTT
TRBJ2-1 TRBD2 . TRBV7-9 CASSQTGTSGSHEQFF TGTGCCAGCAGCCAAACCGGGACTAGCGGGAGTCATGAGCAGTTCTTC
TRBJ2-5 . . TRBV7-7 CASAVDQETQYF TGTGCCAGCGCGGTGGACCAAGAGACCCAGTACTTC
TRBJ2-5 TRBD2 . TRBV6-1 CASSVGLAGSQETQYF TGTGCCAGCAGTGTTGGGCTAGCGGGGAGCCAAGAGACCCAGTACTTC
TRBJ2-3 . . TRBV10-1 CASTIRPGSSSADTQYF TGCGCCAGCACTATCCGTCCAGGAAGCTCGTCGGCAGATACGCAGTATTTT